This TCR beta chain was sequenced for a study of blood T cell repertoires in COVID-19. Study as a whole: Sources were T cells, B-cell-depleted T cells, or PBMCs; the material itself was cDNA or gDNA.

J lost 1 base, V lost 1 base, and 2 bases had no gene match. CDR3 length: 16 residues. Germline V lookup: CDR1 SGHRS, CDR2 YFSETQ. How the authors handled the data: Amplification with reference gene primers provided the estimates of nucleated cell counts. Profiled with immunoSEQ multiplex PCR; TCRdb holds only in-frame clones, not every one. The DNA gave D and trimming, while V, J and clone size come from that table. Of fewer than 350,000 clones listed, around 90% are singletons. Ages ranged from about 18 to 89 years, with residence in approximately 23 US areas. Clinical history as reported by participants underpinned cohort assignment.

The chain employs TRBV5-1 and TRBJ2-1; 10 nucleotides line up with TRBD2. Sequences were obtained from PBMCs or T cells enriched from blood (not recorded which). This receptor was taken from a man aged 35-49 years who had been exposed to COVID-19. The CDR3 DNA follows: TGCGCCAGCAGCTTGCAACTAGCGGGATCCTACAATGAGCAGTTCTTC. Protein sequence: CASSLQLAGSYNEQFF.